This T cell receptor beta chain was profiled in a study of shared clonotypes between healthy human individuals. Study results and limitations: Non-shared clonotypes showed lower generation probabilities than clonotypes common to all four donors. With a few donors compared, 5% to 5.5% of naive CD4 clonotypes were shared. The represented genetic and exposure-history diversity was limited by the small number of donors.

CDR1 is KGHSH and CDR2 is LQKENI in the germline V gene. V lost 4 bases to trimming and J lost 3 bases; unmatched junction nucleotides: 18. CDR3 size: 19 residues. In the case of this clone: The target antigen is unknown.

Selected positively for CCR7 and CD45RO-negative, naive CD8 cells excluded terminally differentiated effector memory CD45RA+ cells. The data were produced by immunoSEQ multiplex PCR, yet TCRdb's version contains in-frame clones alone and is incomplete. This sample has about 580,000 clones, with 95% to 98% found just once. Sequenced sample: naive CD8+ T cells sorted from blood. This chain uses TRBV18 with TRBJ1-3, with 7 bases matching TRBD1. This TCR was recovered from a man aged 30 to 45 in good health. The chain's CDR3 is CASSLRDSLTRVFGNTIYF. In nucleotides, the CDR3 is TGTGCCAGCTCACTACGGGACAGTTTGACCAGGGTCTTTGGAAACACCATATATTTT.